This T cell receptor beta chain was captured by sequencing in a study of beta chain features in type 1 diabetes. Study results and limitations: Insertions at VDJ junctions were less frequent in type 1 diabetes patients. These patients also deleted more nucleotides at the same junctions. Patients and controls would be equally affected if PCR favored shorter templates.

Every isolated RNA sample was fully reverse transcribed, so sequencing captured expressed TCRB transcripts. Roughly 3.6 million reads on average were seen across naive, central memory and regulatory T cell samples. The assay was immunoSEQ multiplex PCR, and TCRdb's table has in-frame clones only and misses some. The sample lists around 190,000 clones; 13% were seen once. In the case of this clone: Antigen unknown.

The CDR3 covers 12 residues. Trimming took off 4 bases at V and 9 bases at J, with 7 bases between the two ends. The germline V gene encodes CDR1 MGHRA and CDR2 YSYEKL. V gene TRBV4-1 combines with J gene TRBJ1-6, with a weak D call TRBD1 (5 bases). The receptor was derived from a woman aged 18-29 years in good health. The sample was central memory CD4+ T cells from blood. The CDR3 loop reads CASSLQGSPLHF. The DNA for the CDR3 is TGCGCCAGCAGCCTTCAGGGTTCACCCCTCCACTTT.